Given below is one T cell receptor beta chain in context. No cognate antigen has been identified for it. No base qualities exist here, and no much larger clone lies one base off it. The trial excluded patients who had a history of autoimmune disease or who were on systemic immunosuppression. In every dose cohort, peripheral blood was drawn for TCR sequencing at baseline, cycle 4 day 1, and cycle 7 day 1. Samples came from an open-label, multicenter, first-in-human phase I dose-escalation trial of ivuxolimab. Adults with locally advanced or metastatic melanoma, renal cell, hepatocellular, or head and neck squamous cell carcinoma were enrolled in the trial. Before TCR sequencing, CD4+ and CD8+ T cells were separately sorted from peripheral blood. For sequencing of the TCRbeta CDR3 region, genomic DNA was extracted from the sorted cells. TCRbeta CDR3 regions were sequenced using the immunoSEQ Assay. TCRdb obtained this table from immuneACCESS and retained in-frame rearrangements with V and J assigned. These tables miss some clones; where compared with another copy, unresolved V genes account for less than half of the shortfall, and the remainder is unexplained. The sample has 25,000 to 30,000 clones on record, approximately 86% of them singletons. Of the sample, roughly 30% is held by the ten largest clones.

The germline V gene supplies CDR1 SGHRS and CDR2 YFSETQ. V lost 6 bases and J lost 13 bases, and the count of bases not matched to a germline gene is 9. There are 11 amino acids in the CDR3, from cysteine to phenylalanine inclusive. Only the CDR3 part of the read is kept: 33 bases, read in frame from the first base. This entry is derived from a study of OX40 agonist ivuxolimab in advanced cancers. Turning to the overall study: Ivuxolimab was an agonistic, fully human IgG2 monoclonal antibody directed against OX40 (CD134), a costimulatory receptor. Patients were allowed to have had prior anti-PD-1, anti-PD-L1 or anti-CTLA-4 therapy, and approximately 40% of the dose-escalation patients had been treated with checkpoint inhibitors. The paper reports the monotherapy dose-escalation portion (N of about 50 patients) of the phase I ivuxolimab trial. Intravenous ivuxolimab was administered to patients every 2 weeks at six dose levels: 0.01, 0.1, 0.3, 1.5, 3 and 10 mg/kg. A male proportion of nearly 85% and a mean age of about 60 years, ranging from 23 to 79, were recorded for the dose-escalation cohort. Partial responses occurred in three dose-escalation patients: two with cutaneous melanoma and one with hepatocellular carcinoma. Of the 52 patients in dose escalation, approximately 20 had hepatocellular carcinoma, about 15 had melanoma, 9 had renal cell carcinoma and 9 had head and neck cancer. The point of sequencing TCRbeta in the periphery was to test whether ivuxolimab changed TCR sequence diversity and drove clonal T-cell expansion. Findings and caveats that apply to the study as a whole: At doses from 0.1 to 3.0 mg/kg, clonal expansion was seen in both CD4+ and CD8+ blood T cells between baseline and week 6. Low levels of normalized T-cell clonal expansion were also seen in some patients who did not respond. After ivuxolimab, more expanded clones were found on average in CD8+ T cells than in CD4+ T cells. Partial responders in the 0.1-3.0 mg/kg groups had among the lowest normalized peripheral clonal expansion, especially among CD8+ T cells. The antigen specificity of the clonally expanded peripheral T cells was not determined.

Recombination connected TRBV5-1 to TRBJ1-1; 7 junctional bases match TRBD1. This clonotype was obtained from an adult with an advanced solid tumor such as melanoma, head and neck, liver or kidney cancer. The sample here was CD4+ or CD8+ T cells sorted from blood, taken in a trial of the OX40 agonist ivuxolimab. Here is the DNA: TGCGCCAGCAACGAAGGGGGCTCAGTTTTCTTT. Its protein reads: CASNEGGSVFF.